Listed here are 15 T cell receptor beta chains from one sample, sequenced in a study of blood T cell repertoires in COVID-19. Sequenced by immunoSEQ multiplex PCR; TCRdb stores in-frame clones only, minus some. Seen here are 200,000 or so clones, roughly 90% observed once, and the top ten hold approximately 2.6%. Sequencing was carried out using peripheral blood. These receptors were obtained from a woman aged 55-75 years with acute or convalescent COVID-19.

The CDR3 bases are TGTGCCAGCTCACCGCGGTCCCTTTCTAATGAGCAGTTCTTC. This gives the protein CASSPRSLSNEQFF. The chain has TRBV18 and TRBJ2-1, with D hard to call. Germline CDR1 and CDR2: KGHSH and LQKENI. The CDR3 is 14 residues long. Between the trimmed V and J ends, which lost 3 bases and 7 bases, there was a span of 13 bases. Full variable domain (missing parts from reference TRBV18 and TRBJ2-1): NAGVMQNPRHLVRRRGQEARLRCSPMKGHSHVYWYRQLPEEGLKFMVYLQKENIIDESGMPKERFSAEFPKEGPSILRIQQVVRGDSAAYFCASSPRSLSNEQFFGPGTRLTVL.

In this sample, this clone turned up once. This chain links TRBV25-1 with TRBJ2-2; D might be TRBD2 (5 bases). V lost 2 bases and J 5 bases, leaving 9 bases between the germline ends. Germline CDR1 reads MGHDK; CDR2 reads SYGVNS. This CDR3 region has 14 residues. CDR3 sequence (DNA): TGTGCCAGCAGTGAACCCCCGGGGACCGGGGAGCTGTTTTTT. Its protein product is CASSEPPGTGELFF.

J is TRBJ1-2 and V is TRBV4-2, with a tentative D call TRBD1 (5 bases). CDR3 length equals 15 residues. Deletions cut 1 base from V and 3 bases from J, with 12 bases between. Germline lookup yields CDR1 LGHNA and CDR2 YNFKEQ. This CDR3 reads CASSQGDGGDYGYTF. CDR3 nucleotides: TGTGCCAGCAGCCAAGGCGATGGGGGGGACTATGGCTACACCTTC.

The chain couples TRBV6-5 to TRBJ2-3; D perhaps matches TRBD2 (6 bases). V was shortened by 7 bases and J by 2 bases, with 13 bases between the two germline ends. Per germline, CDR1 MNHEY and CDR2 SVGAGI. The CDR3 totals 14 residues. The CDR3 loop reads CASKIAEATDTQYF. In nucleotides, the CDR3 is TGTGCCAGCAAAATAGCGGAGGCCACAGATACGCAGTATTTT.

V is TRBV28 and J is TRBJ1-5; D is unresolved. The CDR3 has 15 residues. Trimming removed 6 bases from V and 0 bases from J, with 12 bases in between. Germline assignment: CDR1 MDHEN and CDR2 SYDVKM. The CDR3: CASREDISSNQPQHF. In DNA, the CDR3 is TGTGCCAGCAGAGAAGACATATCTAGCAATCAGCCCCAGCATTTT.

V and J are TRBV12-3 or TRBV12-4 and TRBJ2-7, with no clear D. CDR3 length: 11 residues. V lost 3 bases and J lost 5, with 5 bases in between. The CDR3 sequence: CASSFRNEQYF. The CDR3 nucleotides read TGTGCCAGCAGTTTCAGGAACGAGCAGTACTTC.

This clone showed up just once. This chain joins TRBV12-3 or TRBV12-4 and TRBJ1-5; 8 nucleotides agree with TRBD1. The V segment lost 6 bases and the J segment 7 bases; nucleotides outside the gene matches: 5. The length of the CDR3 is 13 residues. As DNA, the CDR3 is TGTGCCAGCAGAACGACAGGGGAGCAGCCCCAGCATTTT. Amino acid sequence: CASRTTGEQPQHF.

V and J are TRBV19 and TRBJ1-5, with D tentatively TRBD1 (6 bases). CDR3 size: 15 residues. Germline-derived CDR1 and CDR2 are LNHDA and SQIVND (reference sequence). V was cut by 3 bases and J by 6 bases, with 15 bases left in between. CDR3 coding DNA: TGTGCCAGTAGTATTTGGGCAGGGGTGATTCAGCCCCAGCATTTT. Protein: CASSIWAGVIQPQHF.

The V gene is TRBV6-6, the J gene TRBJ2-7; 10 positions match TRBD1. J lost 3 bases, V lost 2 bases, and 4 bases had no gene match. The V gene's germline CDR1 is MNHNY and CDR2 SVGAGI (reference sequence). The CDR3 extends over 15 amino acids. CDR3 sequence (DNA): TGTGCCAGCAGTTACGGCGGGACAGGGGACTACGAGCAGTACTTC. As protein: CASSYGGTGDYEQYF.

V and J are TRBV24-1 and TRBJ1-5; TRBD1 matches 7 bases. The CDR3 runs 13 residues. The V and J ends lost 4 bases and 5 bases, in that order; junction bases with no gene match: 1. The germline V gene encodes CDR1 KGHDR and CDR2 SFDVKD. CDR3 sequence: CATSDRGDQPQHF. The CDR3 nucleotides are TGTGCCACCAGTGACAGGGGGGATCAGCCCCAGCATTTT.

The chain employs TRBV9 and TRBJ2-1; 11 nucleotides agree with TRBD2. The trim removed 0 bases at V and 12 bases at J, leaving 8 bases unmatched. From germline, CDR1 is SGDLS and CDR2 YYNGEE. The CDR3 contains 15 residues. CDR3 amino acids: CASSVELGLAAWQFF. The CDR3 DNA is TGTGCCAGCAGCGTAGAATTGGGACTAGCGGCTTGGCAGTTCTTC.

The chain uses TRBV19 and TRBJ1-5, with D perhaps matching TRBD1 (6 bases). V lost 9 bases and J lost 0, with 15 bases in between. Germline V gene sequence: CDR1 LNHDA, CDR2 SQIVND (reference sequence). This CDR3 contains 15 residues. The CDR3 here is CASGHREASNQPQHF. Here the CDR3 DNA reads TGTGCCAGCGGCCACAGGGAAGCTAGCAATCAGCCCCAGCATTTT.

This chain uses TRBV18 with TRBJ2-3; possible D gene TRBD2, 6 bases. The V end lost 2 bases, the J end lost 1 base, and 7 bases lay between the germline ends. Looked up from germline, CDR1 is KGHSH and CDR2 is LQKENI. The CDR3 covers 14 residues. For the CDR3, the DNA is TGTGCCAGCTCACCATGGGAGGGCACAGATACGCAGTATTTT. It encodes CASSPWEGTDTQYF.

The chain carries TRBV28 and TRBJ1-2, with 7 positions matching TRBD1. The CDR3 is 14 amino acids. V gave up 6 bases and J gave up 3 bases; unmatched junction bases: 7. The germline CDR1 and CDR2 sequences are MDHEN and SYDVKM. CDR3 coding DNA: TGTGCCAGCAGGTCGGTGGGACAGTACTATGGCTACACCTTC. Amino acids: CASRSVGQYYGYTF.

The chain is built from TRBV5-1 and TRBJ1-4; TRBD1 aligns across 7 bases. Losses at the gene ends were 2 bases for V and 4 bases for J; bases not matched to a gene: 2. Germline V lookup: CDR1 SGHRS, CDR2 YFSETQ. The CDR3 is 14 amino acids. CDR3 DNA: TGCGCCAGCAGCTTCGGGACAGATAATGAAAAACTGTTTTTT. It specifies CASSFGTDNEKLFF.